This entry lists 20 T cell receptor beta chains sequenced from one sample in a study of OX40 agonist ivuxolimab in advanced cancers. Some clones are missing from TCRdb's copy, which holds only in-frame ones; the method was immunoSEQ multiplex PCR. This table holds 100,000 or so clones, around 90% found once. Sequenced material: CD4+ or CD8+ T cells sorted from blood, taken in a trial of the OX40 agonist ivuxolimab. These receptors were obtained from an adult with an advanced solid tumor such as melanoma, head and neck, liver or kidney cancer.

The chain's CDR3 is CASSPLGQGAGDTEAFF. The CDR3 DNA follows: TGTGCCAGCTCACCCTTGGGACAGGGGGCTGGGGACACTGAAGCTTTCTTT. The rearrangement uses TRBV18 and TRBJ1-1; TRBD1 matches at 12 bases. This CDR3 is 17 amino acids long. Germline trimming cut 3 bases from V and 3 bases from J; bases unmatched to any gene: 8. Germline CDR1 and CDR2: KGHSH and LQKENI.

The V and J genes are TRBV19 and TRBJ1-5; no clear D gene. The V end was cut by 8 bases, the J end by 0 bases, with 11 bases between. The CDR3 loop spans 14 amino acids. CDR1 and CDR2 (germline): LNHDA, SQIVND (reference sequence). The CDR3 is CASLGGYSNQPQHF. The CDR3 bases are TGTGCCAGTCTGGGAGGATATAGCAATCAGCCCCAGCATTTT.

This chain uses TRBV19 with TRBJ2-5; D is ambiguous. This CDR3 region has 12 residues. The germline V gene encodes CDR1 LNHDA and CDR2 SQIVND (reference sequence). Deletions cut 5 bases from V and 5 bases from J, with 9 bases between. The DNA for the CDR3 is TGTGCCAGTAGTTTCCCCCGGGAGACCCAGTACTTC. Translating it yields CASSFPRETQYF.

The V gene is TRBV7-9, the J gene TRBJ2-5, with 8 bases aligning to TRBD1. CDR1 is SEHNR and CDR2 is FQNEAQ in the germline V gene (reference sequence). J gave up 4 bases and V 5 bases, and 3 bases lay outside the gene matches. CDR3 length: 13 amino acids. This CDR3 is CASSPRGPETQYF. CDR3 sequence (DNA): TGTGCCAGCAGCCCCAGGGGGCCAGAGACCCAGTACTTC.

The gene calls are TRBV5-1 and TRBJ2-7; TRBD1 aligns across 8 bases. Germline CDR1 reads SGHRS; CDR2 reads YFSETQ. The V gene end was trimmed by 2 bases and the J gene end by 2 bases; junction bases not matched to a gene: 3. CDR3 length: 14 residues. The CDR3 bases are TGCGCCAGCAGCTTCGGGACAGGAGCCTACGAGCAGTACTTC. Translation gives CASSFGTGAYEQYF.

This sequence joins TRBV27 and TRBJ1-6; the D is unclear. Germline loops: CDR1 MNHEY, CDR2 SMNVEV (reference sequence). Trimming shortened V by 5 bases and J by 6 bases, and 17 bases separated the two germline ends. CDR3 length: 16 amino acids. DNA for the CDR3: TGTGCCAGCAGTCCTACGTCAGACCGAATTAATTCACCCCTCCACTTT. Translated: CASSPTSDRINSPLHF.

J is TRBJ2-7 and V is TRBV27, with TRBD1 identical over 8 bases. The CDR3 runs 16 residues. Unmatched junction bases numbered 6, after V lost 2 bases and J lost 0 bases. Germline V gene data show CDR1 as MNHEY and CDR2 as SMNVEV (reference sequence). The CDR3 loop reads CASSLKPGQVSYEQYF. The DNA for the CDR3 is TGTGCCAGCAGTTTAAAACCGGGACAGGTCTCCTACGAGCAGTACTTC.

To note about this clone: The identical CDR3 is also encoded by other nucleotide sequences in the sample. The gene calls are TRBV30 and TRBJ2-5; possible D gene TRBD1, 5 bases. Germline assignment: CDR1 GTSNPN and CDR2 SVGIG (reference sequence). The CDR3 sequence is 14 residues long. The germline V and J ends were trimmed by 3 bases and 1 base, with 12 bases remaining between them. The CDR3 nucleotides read TGTGCCTGGAGCCGCGGCACAGGCCAAGAGACCCAGTACTTC. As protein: CAWSRGTGQETQYF. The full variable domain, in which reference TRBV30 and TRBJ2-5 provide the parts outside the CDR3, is SQTIHQWPATLVQPVGSPLSLECTVEGTSNPNLYWYRQAAGRGLQLLFYSVGIGQISSEVPQNLSASRPQDRQFILSSKKLLLSDSGFYLCAWSRGTGQETQYFGPGTRLLVL.

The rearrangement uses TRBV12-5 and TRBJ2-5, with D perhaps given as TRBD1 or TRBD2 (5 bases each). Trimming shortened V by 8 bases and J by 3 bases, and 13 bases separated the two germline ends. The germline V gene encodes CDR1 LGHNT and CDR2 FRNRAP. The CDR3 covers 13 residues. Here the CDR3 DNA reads TGTGCTAGTCGTCTAGGGACGGAAGAGACCCAGTACTTC. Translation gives CASRLGTEETQYF.

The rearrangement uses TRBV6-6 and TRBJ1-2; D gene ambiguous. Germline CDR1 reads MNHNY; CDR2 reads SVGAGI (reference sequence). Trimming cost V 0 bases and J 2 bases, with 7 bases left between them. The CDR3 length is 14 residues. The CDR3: CASSYSAENYGYTF. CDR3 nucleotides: TGTGCCAGCAGTTACTCGGCGGAAAACTATGGCTACACCTTC.

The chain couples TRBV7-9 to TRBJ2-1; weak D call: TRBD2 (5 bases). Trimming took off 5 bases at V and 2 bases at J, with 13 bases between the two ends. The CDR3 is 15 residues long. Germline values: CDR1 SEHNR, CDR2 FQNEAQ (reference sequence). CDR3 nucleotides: TGTGCCAGCAGCCGGCCCGGGAACGCCTACAATGAGCAGTTCTTC. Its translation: CASSRPGNAYNEQFF.

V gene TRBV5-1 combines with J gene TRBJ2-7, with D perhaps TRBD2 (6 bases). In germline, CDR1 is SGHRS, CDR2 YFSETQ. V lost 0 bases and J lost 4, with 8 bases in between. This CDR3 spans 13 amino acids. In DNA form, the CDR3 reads TGCGCCAGCAGCTTGGTGGGGGGTTACGAGCAGTACTTC. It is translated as CASSLVGGYEQYF.

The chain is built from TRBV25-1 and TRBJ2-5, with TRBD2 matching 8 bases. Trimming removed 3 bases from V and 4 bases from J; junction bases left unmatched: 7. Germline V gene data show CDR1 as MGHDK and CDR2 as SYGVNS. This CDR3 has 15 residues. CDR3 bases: TGTGCCAGCAGTGATCCCGGGAGGGCCGGAGAGACCCAGTACTTC. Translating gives CASSDPGRAGETQYF.

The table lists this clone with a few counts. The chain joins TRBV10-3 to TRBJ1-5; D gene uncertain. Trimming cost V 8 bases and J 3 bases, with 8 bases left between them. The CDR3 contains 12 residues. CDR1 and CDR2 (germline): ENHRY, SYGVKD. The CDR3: CAIGNANQPQHF. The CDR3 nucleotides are TGTGCCATCGGGAACGCCAATCAGCCCCAGCATTTT.

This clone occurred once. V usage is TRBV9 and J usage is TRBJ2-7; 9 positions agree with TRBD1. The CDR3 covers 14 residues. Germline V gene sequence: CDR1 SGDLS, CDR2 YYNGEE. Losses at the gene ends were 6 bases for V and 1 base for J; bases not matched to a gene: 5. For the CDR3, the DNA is TGTGCCAGCAATTCCGGGACAGGGTCCTACGAGCAGTACTTC. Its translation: CASNSGTGSYEQYF. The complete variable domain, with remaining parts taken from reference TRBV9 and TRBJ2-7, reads DSGVTQTPKHLITATGQRVTLRCSPRSGDLSVYWYQQSLDQGLQFLIQYYNGEERAKGNILERFSAQQFPDLHSELNLSSLELGDSALYFCASNSGTGSYEQYFGPGTRLTVT.

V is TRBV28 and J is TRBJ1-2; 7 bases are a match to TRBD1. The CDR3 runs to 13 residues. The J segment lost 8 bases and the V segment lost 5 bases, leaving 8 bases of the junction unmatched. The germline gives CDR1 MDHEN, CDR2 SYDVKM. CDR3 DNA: TGTGCCAGCAGTCCGGCAACAGGGGTAGGCTACACCTTC. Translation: CASSPATGVGYTF.

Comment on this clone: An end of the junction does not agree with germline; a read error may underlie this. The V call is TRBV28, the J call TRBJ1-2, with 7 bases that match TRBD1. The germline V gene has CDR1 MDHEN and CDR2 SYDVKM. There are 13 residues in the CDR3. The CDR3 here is CASSPPTRGGYAF. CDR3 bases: TGTGCCAGCAGTCCCCCGACTCGAGGGGGCTATGCCTTC.

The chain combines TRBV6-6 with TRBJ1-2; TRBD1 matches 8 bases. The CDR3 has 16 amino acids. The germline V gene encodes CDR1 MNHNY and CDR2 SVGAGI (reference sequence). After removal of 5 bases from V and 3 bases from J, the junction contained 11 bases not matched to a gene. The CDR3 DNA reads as TGTGCCAGCAGTAGTCCCGGGACAGGCCGTGACTATGGCTACACCTTC. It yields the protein CASSSPGTGRDYGYTF.

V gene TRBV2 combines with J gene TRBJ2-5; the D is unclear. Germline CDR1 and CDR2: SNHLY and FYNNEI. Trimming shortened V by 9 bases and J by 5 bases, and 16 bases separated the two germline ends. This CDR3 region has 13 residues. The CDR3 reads CASLTAVGETQYF. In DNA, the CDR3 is TGTGCCAGTCTCACGGCAGTAGGGGAGACCCAGTACTTC. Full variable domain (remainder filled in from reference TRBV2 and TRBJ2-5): EPEVTQTPSHQVTQMGQEVILRCVPISNHLYFYWYRQILGQKVEFLVSFYNNEISEKSEIFDDQFSVERPDGSNFTLKIRSTKLEDSAMYFCASLTAVGETQYFGPGTRLLVL.

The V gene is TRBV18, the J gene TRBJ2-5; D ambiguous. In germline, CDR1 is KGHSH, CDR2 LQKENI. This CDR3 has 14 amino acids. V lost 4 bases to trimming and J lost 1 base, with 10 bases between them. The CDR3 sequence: CASSLGRVQETQYF. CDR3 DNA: TGTGCCAGCTCACTAGGTAGGGTCCAAGAGACCCAGTACTTC.